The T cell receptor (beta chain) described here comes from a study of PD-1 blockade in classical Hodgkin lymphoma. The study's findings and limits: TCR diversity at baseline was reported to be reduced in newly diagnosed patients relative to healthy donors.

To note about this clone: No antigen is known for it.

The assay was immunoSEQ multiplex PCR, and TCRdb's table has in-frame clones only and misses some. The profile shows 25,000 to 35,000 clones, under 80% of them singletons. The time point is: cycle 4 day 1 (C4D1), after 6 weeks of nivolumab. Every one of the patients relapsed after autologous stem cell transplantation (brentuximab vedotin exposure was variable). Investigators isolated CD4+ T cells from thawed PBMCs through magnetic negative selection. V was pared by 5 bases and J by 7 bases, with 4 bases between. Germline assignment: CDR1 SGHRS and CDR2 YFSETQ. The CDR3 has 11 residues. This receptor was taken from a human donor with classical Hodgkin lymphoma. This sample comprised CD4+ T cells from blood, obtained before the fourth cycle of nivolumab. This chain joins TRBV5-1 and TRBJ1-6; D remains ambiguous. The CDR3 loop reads CASRGNSPLHF. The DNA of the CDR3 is TGCGCCAGCAGGGGGAATTCACCCCTCCACTTT.